The clone carrying this T cell receptor (beta chain) was detected only once. What it binds is not known. Clones were sequenced by immunoSEQ multiplex PCR, and TCRdb holds only the in-frame ones, with some missing. The sample has about 150,000 clones; 90% are singletons. The source of the sample is a study of T cell responses to AZD1222 COVID-19 vaccine. The wider study: Second-dose groups at about 4 or about 12 weeks were pooled.

Study-wide findings and caveats: Mostly white British, mostly female donors; authors suggested clonal diversity may be underestimated. Regions 160-218 and 743-854 held dominance among vaccine-associated CD4 TCRs, which spanned spike.

The CDR3 is 14 residues long. V lost 0 bases and J lost 2, with 8 bases in between. CDR1 and CDR2 (germline): SGHRS, YFSETQ. This rearrangement joins TRBV5-1 to TRBJ1-1; the D gene is possibly TRBD1 (5 bases). The sequence derives from an adult in good health. The specimen comprised peripheral blood, sampled on day 0 of AZD1222 vaccination. The CDR3 sequence: CASSLGRDNTEAFF. The DNA for the CDR3 is TGCGCCAGCAGCTTGGGCAGGGATAACACTGAAGCTTTCTTT.